A selection of T cell receptor beta chains follows, all from one sample in a study of memory CD4+ T cells and cytomegalovirus serostatus. Clones were sequenced by immunoSEQ multiplex PCR, and TCRdb holds only the in-frame ones, with some missing. The data hold fewer than 40,000 clones, with over 65% observed a single time. Sequencing was carried out using memory CD4+ T cells from blood. The receptor source for this set is an adult in good health and CMV-seronegative. CDR3s include the opening cysteine and the closing phenylalanine or tryptophan. Each record gives: J gene, clone size, D gene, V gene, CDR3 DNA, CDR3 protein. D genes are given only for firm matches. Where a row states a size, it is once, few, many or the class of an expanded clone; other rows omit it.

TRBJ2-7	.	.	TRBV19	TGTGCCAGTAGTATCCTCCCCGGGGGCTACGAGCAGTACTTC	CASSILPGGYEQYF
TRBJ1-6	few	.	TRBV9	TGTGCCAGCAACCGGGACGCCAATTCACCCCTCCACTTT	CASNRDANSPLHF
TRBJ1-5	.	.	TRBV11-2	TGTGCCAGCAGCTTAGGACAGGGCAATCAGCCCCAGCATTTT	CASSLGQGNQPQHF
TRBJ2-7	.	.	TRBV6-1	TGTGCCAGCAGTGAACAAGTCTACGAGCAGTACTTC	CASSEQVYEQYF
TRBJ1-4	medium-sized	.	TRBV5-1	TGCGCCAGCAGCTCCCGAGGGTATGGCGAAAAACTGTTTTTT	CASSSRGYGEKLFF
TRBJ2-5	.	.	TRBV2	TGTGCCAGCAGTGAAGAGACCCAGTACTTC	CASSEETQYF
TRBJ1-1	few	.	TRBV19	TGTGCCAGTAATCCAAGGGGCTCGAACACTGAAGCTTTCTTT	CASNPRGSNTEAFF
TRBJ2-3	few	.	TRBV30	TGTGCCTGGAGTGTACAGGATCGAGGACTGGTGTATACAGATACGCAGTATTTT	CAWSVQDRGLVYTDTQYF
TRBJ2-7	.	.	TRBV30	TGTGCCCGGGGGGCAGTCGGCGGCTACGAGCAGTACTTC	CARGAVGGYEQYF
TRBJ1-2	.	.	TRBV6-1	TGTGCCAGCAGTGAAATCCTGGGAGGAAGAGGCTACACCTTC	CASSEILGGRGYTF
TRBJ1-1	.	.	TRBV7-2	TGTGCCAGCAGCTTAGAAGGAGGAGTGAACACTGAAGCTTTCTTT	CASSLEGGVNTEAFF
TRBJ2-7	few	TRBD1	TRBV5-1	TGCGCCAGCAGCTTGGTCTTTACCGGACAGGGCGACGAGCAGTACTTC	CASSLVFTGQGDEQYF
TRBJ1-1	once	.	TRBV5-1	TGCGCCAGCAGGGACCAGACACAGAACACTGAAGCTTTCTTT	CASRDQTQNTEAFF
TRBJ1-4	once	.	TRBV7-2	TGTGCCAGCAGCTTAGGGAGGGTCAATGCGGAAAAACTGTTTTTT	CASSLGRVNAEKLFF
TRBJ2-3	.	TRBD1	TRBV14	TGTGCCAGCAGCCGACTGGGACAGGGCACAGATACGCAGTATTTT	CASSRLGQGTDTQYF
TRBJ1-2	.	.	TRBV18	TGTGCCAGCTCACCACGCGGAAATCTGGGTTTGAACTATGGCTACACCTTC	CASSPRGNLGLNYGYTF
TRBJ2-1	.	.	TRBV5-5	TGTGCCAGCAGCTCCCTCCGAACAGGGCTCAATGAGCAGTTCTTC	CASSSLRTGLNEQFF
TRBJ1-2	.	.	TRBV19	TGTGCCAGTAGTATATCGGCATCTAACTATGGCTACACCTTC	CASSISASNYGYTF
TRBJ1-6	.	TRBD1	TRBV5-1	TGCGCCAGCAGCTCCAAAACCCGGGACAGCAATTCACCCCTCCACTTT	CASSSKTRDSNSPLHF
TRBJ2-2	.	.	TRBV21-1	TGTGCCAGCAGCCCGCGCCCCGGGACAGGCAACACCGGGGAGCTGTTTTTT	CASSPRPGTGNTGELFF
TRBJ1-5	.	.	TRBV7-8	TGTGCCAGCAGTTGGGGTACGGGCAATCAGCCCCAGCATTTT	CASSWGTGNQPQHF
TRBJ2-7	.	.	TRBV10-3	TGTGCCATCAGTTTTTCAACAGGCCTAGCTCTCTCCTACGAGCAGTACTTC	CAISFSTGLALSYEQYF
TRBJ1-6	.	.	TRBV2	TGTGCCAGGCGGCAGGGTCGCGATAATTCACCCCTCCACTTT	CARRQGRDNSPLHF
TRBJ2-2	.	.	TRBV7-6	TGTGCCAGCAGCTCGGGACCATCCACCGGGGAGCTGTTTTTT	CASSSGPSTGELFF
TRBJ1-1	.	.	TRBV5-1	TGCGCCAGCAACCCCGGGCGGGGAAACACTGAAGCTTTCTTT	CASNPGRGNTEAFF
TRBJ1-1	few	.	TRBV11-2	TGTGCCAGCAGCTCGGGCCCTGAAGCTTTCTTT	CASSSGPEAFF
TRBJ1-3	.	.	TRBV30	TGTGCCTGGAGTGGCACCTCACAACCTGGAAACACCATATATTTT	CAWSGTSQPGNTIYF
TRBJ2-2	.	.	TRBV21-1	TGTGCCAGCAGTTGGAACACCGGGGAGCTGTTTTTT	CASSWNTGELFF
TRBJ2-2	.	.	TRBV30	TGTGCCTGGAGTGGGGGCCTCACCGGGGAGCTGTTTTTT	CAWSGGLTGELFF
TRBJ1-1	.	.	TRBV7-6	TGTGCCAGCAGCTTAGATCTTAGTTCTGAAGCTTTCTTT	CASSLDLSSEAFF
TRBJ2-7	.	.	TRBV7-2	TGTGCCAGCAGCCGGACAGTCCCGAACTACGAGCAGTACTTC	CASSRTVPNYEQYF
TRBJ2-6	.	.	TRBV5-1	TGCGCCAGCAGATTAGACCCGGTGGGGTCTGGGGCCAACGTCCTGACTTTC	CASRLDPVGSGANVLTF
TRBJ2-1	few	TRBD2	TRBV5-4	TGTGCCAGCAGATTCTTGACTCTAGCGGGGGGGCACAGTGAGCAGTTCTTC	CASRFLTLAGGHSEQFF
TRBJ1-3	.	.	TRBV5-1	TGCGCCAGCAGCCCGGTTGCTTACTCTGGAAACACCATATATTTT	CASSPVAYSGNTIYF
TRBJ1-4	once	.	TRBV29-1	TGCAGCGTGGTCAGGGGCACTAATGAAAAACTGTTTTTT	CSVVRGTNEKLFF
TRBJ2-5	.	TRBD1	TRBV2	TGTGCCAGCAGTGGGGACAGGGGGTACCAAGAGACCCAGTACTTC	CASSGDRGYQETQYF
TRBJ1-3	.	TRBD1	TRBV6-1	TGTGCCAGCAGACCCCGGGACAGTGGAAACACCATATATTTT	CASRPRDSGNTIYF
TRBJ1-4	.	.	TRBV5-8	TGTGCCAGCAGCCTACGTGAAGGGGGAGAAAAACTGTTTTTT	CASSLREGGEKLFF
TRBJ2-5	.	TRBD2	TRBV11-2	TGTGCCAGCAGCTCCCACATTAGCGGGAGCAAACAAGAGACCCAGTACTTC	CASSSHISGSKQETQYF
TRBJ1-2	.	.	TRBV5-6	TGTGCCAGCAGCTTAGGGGGAGTTGTTGGCTACACCTTC	CASSLGGVVGYTF
TRBJ1-1	.	.	TRBV7-6	TGTGCCAGCAGCTTAGTAGAGGGAGGAGGCACTGAAGCTTTCTTT	CASSLVEGGGTEAFF
TRBJ1-2	.	.	TRBV27	TGTGCCAGCAGCTTCCGGGGGGATGGCTACACCTTC	CASSFRGDGYTF
TRBJ2-3	.	.	TRBV10-3	TGTGCCATCAGTGAGTCGGGACGCACAGATACGCAGTATTTT	CAISESGRTDTQYF
TRBJ2-5	once	.	TRBV7-2	TGTGCCAGCAGCTTATTCGTAGGGGGGGGGCCGGTAGAGACCCAGTACTTC	CASSLFVGGGPVETQYF
TRBJ2-5	.	TRBD2	TRBV4-1	TGCGCCAGCAGCCAAGGAGCGGGGGGCAAAGAGACCCAGTACTTC	CASSQGAGGKETQYF
TRBJ2-7	few	.	TRBV19	TGTGCCAGTAAGGATCGGACAGACTCCTACGAGCAGTACTTC	CASKDRTDSYEQYF
TRBJ2-5	.	.	TRBV30	TGTGCCTGGAGTGTGGGGGGGCCGGGGGAGACCCAGTACTTC	CAWSVGGPGETQYF
TRBJ1-1	once	TRBD1	TRBV7-2	TGTGCCAGCAGCAGACAGGGGCTTGAAGCTTTCTTT	CASSRQGLEAFF
TRBJ2-4	.	TRBD2	TRBV7-9	TGTGCCAGCAGCCAAGACTCGGGACTACAAGGGGTGAACATTCAGTACTTC	CASSQDSGLQGVNIQYF